This T cell receptor (beta chain) was found in a study of blood T cell repertoires in COVID-19. Germline CDR1 SGDLS, CDR2 YYNGEE. This CDR3 has 14 amino acids. Trimming took off 0 bases at V and 1 base at J, with 6 bases between the two ends. Libraries were prepared by immunoSEQ multiplex PCR; TCRdb keeps only in-frame clonotypes and omits some of them. The data hold some 110,000 clones, with over 70% observed a single time. Sequencing was performed on peripheral blood. This TCR derives from a man aged 50-59 years with acute or convalescent COVID-19. The rearrangement uses TRBV9 and TRBJ2-3; D is ambiguous. This CDR3 reads CASSVELGTDTQYF. CDR3 coding DNA: TGTGCCAGCAGCGTAGAACTGGGCACAGATACGCAGTATTTT.